This entry lists 4 T cell receptor beta chains sequenced from one sample in a study of T cells after yellow fever vaccination. TCRdb recomputed calls from the 5' RACE reads with MiXCR, one row per CDR3 protein. The sample yields around 340,000 distinct CDR3 sequences, around 13% seen once. This sample comprised CD4+ T cells sorted from PBMCs, obtained 15 days after the yellow fever booster vaccination. These receptors originate from a man aged 18-30 years who received the YFV17D yellow fever vaccine.

This clonotype was detected a few times. The V and J genes are TRBV14 and TRBJ1-2; D uncertain. V was shortened by 5 bases and J by 0 bases, with 25 bases between the two germline ends. The CDR3 spans 19 residues. CDR1 SGHDN and CDR2 FVKESK come from the germline V gene. The CDR3 loop is CASSTSGRPAGRANYGYTF. In DNA form, the CDR3 reads TGTGCCAGCAGCACATCTGGCAGACCCGCAGGACGTGCTAACTATGGCTACACCTTC.

A few counts support this clonotype. The CDR3 loop reads CSARLGGQETQYF. CDR3 nucleotides: TGCAGTGCTAGACTTGGGGGTCAAGAGACCCAGTACTTC. The chain couples TRBV20-1 to TRBJ2-5; D is possibly TRBD1 or TRBD2 (5 bases each). Trimming cost V 2 bases and J 2 bases, with 9 bases left between them. Germline V gives CDR1 DFQATT, CDR2 SNEGSKA (reference sequence). This CDR3 contains 13 residues.

A few counts support this clonotype. The chain links TRBV10-3 to TRBJ2-3; D remains ambiguous. The CDR3 sequence is 14 residues long. Trimming removed 3 bases at V and 0 bases at J, with 7 bases between. Germline-derived CDR1 and CDR2 are ENHRY and SYGVKD. The DNA for the CDR3 is TGTGCCATCAGTGAAAGGGTTAGCACAGATACGCAGTATTTT. Translation: CAISERVSTDTQYF.

This clonotype appeared a few times. V usage is TRBV5-6 and J usage is TRBJ2-3; 8 bases agree with TRBD1. J gave up 4 bases and V 4 bases, and 8 bases lay outside the gene matches. This CDR3 region has 15 residues. The V gene's germline CDR1 is SGHDT and CDR2 YYEEEE. The CDR3 DNA sequence: TGTGCCAGCAGCCAAGACAGGGGACTCGCAGATACGCAGTATTTT. The encoded protein is CASSQDRGLADTQYF. Filled out from reference TRBV5-6 and TRBJ2-3, the complete variable domain reads DAGVTQSPTHLIKTRGQQVTLRCSPKSGHDTVSWYQQALGQGPQFIFQYYEEEERQRGNFPDRFSGHQFPNYSSELNVNALLLGDSALYLCASSQDRGLADTQYFGPGTRLTVL.